Sequencing of this T cell receptor beta chain was carried out in a study of vaccination and CD4 T cells after COVID-19. Background on the study: SARS-CoV-2, HCoV-NL63, HCoV-OC43 and HCoV-229E supplied the overlapping spike peptides used to stimulate cells.

With 4 bases removed from V and 5 bases from J, the gap between germline ends came to 14 bases. Germline CDR1 and CDR2: SGHTA and FQGNSA. The CDR3 spans 15 residues. Cultured CD4+ T cell DNA underwent sequencing with the Oncomine TCR Beta short-read assay. Using its own MiXCR run on the PCR reads, TCRdb lists one record per CDR3 protein. Of about 7,100 distinct CDR3 sequences in the sample, about 66% were seen once. A word on this clonotype: What it binds is not known.

Treatment here: roughly nine-day PBMC culture with coronavirus spike peptide pools or control peptides (ViraFEST assay). The V call is TRBV7-2, the J call TRBJ2-2; the D gene is possibly TRBD1 (6 bases). This TCR came from a human donor who had recovered from COVID-19. Sequencing was performed on CD4+ T cells from blood, cultured in vitro. DNA for the CDR3: TGTGCCAGCAGCTCATACAGGGTATGGACCGGGGAGCTGTTTTTT. Protein: CASSSYRVWTGELFF.